Listed below are T cell receptor beta chains from one sample, sequenced in a study of blood T cell repertoires in COVID-19. Generated by immunoSEQ multiplex PCR, the TCRdb table keeps only in-frame clones and is missing some. This sample has around 280,000 clones; 70% to 90% occur once, and the top ten carry 2.1%. Sequenced input: peripheral blood. These receptors were obtained from a woman aged 25 to 39 who had recovered from COVID-19. CDR3s include the opening cysteine and the closing phenylalanine or tryptophan. A D gene is named only where the DNA matches it firmly. Some rows mark clone size as missing; the rest say once, few, many or name a class of expanded clone.

V gene: TRBV19
J gene: TRBJ1-6
D gene: -
clone size: few
CDR3 length: 13
CDR3 DNA: TGTGCCAGCGCGGACAGTTATAATTCACCCCTCCACTTT
CDR3 protein: CASADSYNSPLHF

V gene: TRBV29-1
J gene: TRBJ2-3
D gene: TRBD2
clone size: -
CDR3 length: 16
CDR3 DNA: TGCAGCGTTGAAGTCGGTAGCGGGAGAATCACAGATACGCAGTATTTT
CDR3 protein: CSVEVGSGRITDTQYF

V gene: TRBV10-2
J gene: TRBJ2-7
D gene: TRBD2
clone size: -
CDR3 length: 16
CDR3 DNA: TGCGCCAGCAGTAGAGAAAGGACTAGCACTATCGACGAGCAGTACTTC
CDR3 protein: CASSRERTSTIDEQYF

V gene: TRBV6-6
J gene: TRBJ2-7
D gene: -
clone size: few
CDR3 length: 14
CDR3 DNA: TGTGCCAGCAGTTCCGGGACTGGAGGCGGGGAGCAGTACTTC
CDR3 protein: CASSSGTGGGEQYF

V gene: TRBV7-2
J gene: TRBJ2-5
D gene: TRBD1
clone size: -
CDR3 length: 14
CDR3 DNA: TGTGCCAGCATCAGGGGACAGGGGATGGAGACCCAGTACTTC
CDR3 protein: CASIRGQGMETQYF

V gene: TRBV2
J gene: TRBJ2-1
D gene: TRBD2
clone size: -
CDR3 length: 16
CDR3 DNA: TGTGCCAGCACCCTACTCGGGACTAGCGGGACCAATGAGCAGTTCTTC
CDR3 protein: CASTLLGTSGTNEQFF

V gene: TRBV21-1
J gene: TRBJ2-7
D gene: -
clone size: -
CDR3 length: 15
CDR3 DNA: TGTGCCAGCAGCAAAGAATGGACAGGGACGTACGAGCAGTACTTC
CDR3 protein: CASSKEWTGTYEQYF

V gene: TRBV14
J gene: TRBJ2-7
D gene: TRBD2
clone size: -
CDR3 length: 15
CDR3 DNA: TGTGCCAGCAGCCGGCCGGGGGGGAGAATAGACGAGCAGTACTTC
CDR3 protein: CASSRPGGRIDEQYF

V gene: TRBV6-1
J gene: TRBJ1-5
D gene: TRBD1
clone size: -
CDR3 length: 16
CDR3 DNA: TGTGCCAGCAGTGAGCGGACAGGGGGTAGCAATCAGCCCCAGCATTTT
CDR3 protein: CASSERTGGSNQPQHF

V gene: TRBV7-2
J gene: TRBJ1-5
D gene: -
clone size: -
CDR3 length: 13
CDR3 DNA: TGTGCCAGCAGCTTAGAAGCTAATCAGCCCCAGCATTTT
CDR3 protein: CASSLEANQPQHF

V gene: TRBV27
J gene: TRBJ2-7
D gene: -
clone size: -
CDR3 length: 14
CDR3 DNA: TGTGCCAGCAGTTTAGGGGCAGGGCTGAACGAGCAGTACTTC
CDR3 protein: CASSLGAGLNEQYF

V gene: TRBV19
J gene: TRBJ2-2
D gene: -
clone size: -
CDR3 length: 15
CDR3 DNA: TGTGCCAGTAGTGTTATTGGGGGGGCCACCGGGGAGCTGTTTTTT
CDR3 protein: CASSVIGGATGELFF

V gene: TRBV24-1
J gene: TRBJ2-6
D gene: -
clone size: -
CDR3 length: 17
CDR3 DNA: TGTGCCACCAGTGATCAGAGCCAGGGGCCAGGGGCCAACGTCCTGACTTTC
CDR3 protein: CATSDQSQGPGANVLTF

V gene: TRBV5-1
J gene: TRBJ2-3
D gene: -
clone size: -
CDR3 length: 15
CDR3 DNA: TGCGCCAGCAGAGTACTGCCCTCTTCCGGAGATACGCAGTATTTT
CDR3 protein: CASRVLPSSGDTQYF

V gene: TRBV30
J gene: TRBJ1-2
D gene: -
clone size: -
CDR3 length: 14
CDR3 DNA: TGTGCCTGGAGTGCTATCCGGGTTTCCTATGGCTACACCTTC
CDR3 protein: CAWSAIRVSYGYTF